The rows below give T cell receptor beta chains drawn from one sample of a study of blood T cell repertoires in COVID-19. The data were produced by immunoSEQ multiplex PCR, yet TCRdb's version contains in-frame clones alone and is incomplete. Among over 95,000 clones listed, 80% to 90% were seen once. The sequencing input was peripheral blood. The receptor set was obtained from a human donor with acute or convalescent COVID-19. The donor label of this sample is uncertain. Both conserved end residues are part of each CDR3. Each record gives: V gene, clone size, CDR3 protein. Some rows mark clone size as missing; the rest say once, few, many or name a class of expanded clone.

v_gene: TRBV28
abundance: NA
CDR3aa: CASSLSLAGGYEQYF

v_gene: TRBV18
abundance: NA
CDR3aa: CASSPGGSGYGEQFF

v_gene: TRBV27
abundance: NA
CDR3aa: CASIRQGRTEAFF

v_gene: TRBV11-1
abundance: NA
CDR3aa: CASSLEVGASWTEAFF

v_gene: TRBV7-3
abundance: NA
CDR3aa: CASSLGGGTEAFF

v_gene: TRBV7-2
abundance: NA
CDR3aa: CASSALGLRETQYF

v_gene: TRBV15
abundance: few
CDR3aa: CATSSRQGVPGELFF

v_gene: TRBV9
abundance: once
CDR3aa: CASSVEPGTSDEQYF

v_gene: TRBV7-2
abundance: once
CDR3aa: CASSLQGDGGYTF

v_gene: TRBV4-2
abundance: NA
CDR3aa: CASSQDRLQGGQPQHF

v_gene: TRBV19
abundance: NA
CDR3aa: CASSYRNQPQHF

v_gene: TRBV6-5
abundance: NA
CDR3aa: CASIKSSGSSYEQYF

v_gene: TRBV3-1/TRBV3-2
abundance: NA
CDR3aa: CASSQVSEQFF

v_gene: TRBV5-1
abundance: NA
CDR3aa: CASSPRGQGTDTQYF

v_gene: TRBV4-1
abundance: NA
CDR3aa: CASSYDRHTEAFF

v_gene: TRBV19
abundance: NA
CDR3aa: CAPKLGEETQYF

v_gene: TRBV27
abundance: medium-sized
CDR3aa: CASSLGRGRNGELFF

v_gene: TRBV19
abundance: NA
CDR3aa: CASSPGTPSQSYEQYF

v_gene: TRBV6-5
abundance: NA
CDR3aa: CASNLQWQNTGELFF

v_gene: TRBV19
abundance: NA
CDR3aa: CASRVAADWSNQPQHF

v_gene: TRBV2
abundance: NA
CDR3aa: CASSSTGTESNQPQHF

v_gene: TRBV28
abundance: once
CDR3aa: CASSRTHSSTDTQYF

v_gene: TRBV28
abundance: NA
CDR3aa: CAARRDRAGQPQHF

v_gene: TRBV19
abundance: NA
CDR3aa: CASSIEDRVGTQYF

v_gene: TRBV4-2
abundance: NA
CDR3aa: CASSPVTGSEKLFF

v_gene: TRBV24-1
abundance: NA
CDR3aa: CATMTSGSYNEQFF

v_gene: TRBV28
abundance: NA
CDR3aa: CASSSPGTGNTEAFF

v_gene: TRBV18
abundance: NA
CDR3aa: CASSPEQDSNYGYTF

v_gene: TRBV7-2
abundance: once
CDR3aa: CASSLSGLIGGYTF

v_gene: TRBV5-1
abundance: NA
CDR3aa: CASSLEGREGRNEQFF

v_gene: TRBV5-1
abundance: NA
CDR3aa: CASSWFGLVASYGYTF

v_gene: TRBV11-2
abundance: NA
CDR3aa: CASSLINRAAGADYEQYF

v_gene: TRBV7-9
abundance: NA
CDR3aa: CASSPGTFESEKLFF